This T cell receptor (beta chain) was found in a study of molecular identifiers for immune sequencing clone quantification. Study-level information: Replicates partitioned RNA from approximately 20,000 or 100,000 naive CD8 cells into five parts, sequencing four.

Study observations and caveats: It was shown that clones above 20 RNA copies held over 97% of effector molecules, but under 1% in naive cells.

A CD8+CD4-CCR7+CD45RA+ phenotype served as the sorting definition for naive CD8 T cells. CDR1 and CDR2 from the germline V gene are SGHDT and YYEEEE. Trimming stripped 2 bases from V and 1 base from J, with 12 bases between. The CDR3 spans 15 residues. This clonotype was observed a few times. Its antigen is unknown. TCRdb re-analysed the PCR reads in MiXCR, keeping a single row per CDR3 protein. The data contain about 320,000 distinct CDR3 sequences, over 20% of them singletons. The TCR comes from a human donor in good health. Some libraries in this study had Jurkat cell RNA spiked in. The chain has TRBV5-6 and TRBJ1-2; D might be TRBD1 (5 bases). Sequenced material: naive CD8+ T cells from blood, with Jurkat cell RNA spiked in. Subset reported: FACS-sorted CD8+CD4-CCR7+CD45RA+ naive T cells. The CDR3 loop reads CASSLRQYNNYGYTF. The CDR3 DNA reads TGTGCCAGCAGCTTACGACAGTACAATAACTATGGCTACACCTTC.